What follows are 21 T cell receptor delta chains derived from one specimen sequenced in a study of γδ T cells in repeated Plasmodium falciparum infection. Gammadelta T cells were flow-sorted from PBMC into Vgamma9/Vdelta2+ and Vdelta2-negative populations for bulk analysis. TCRdb called clones from the multiplex PCR reads again using CATT. Of some 50,000 delta-chain clones listed, 1.5% to 2% were seen once; the top ten hold roughly 8.6%. Sequenced material: gamma-delta T cells from blood. All receptors come from a pool of human donors (malaria-infected and uninfected, not separated).

With respect to this clone: A read error likely explains why the TCRdb protein, taken from a much larger clone, differs from this DNA's translation at residue 9; the protein shown is translated from the DNA. As DNA, the CDR3 is TGTGCTCTTGGGGAGAGGCACCCCATCTCTTACACCGATAAACTCATCTTT. It specifies CALGERHPISYTDKLIF. The chain carries TRDV1 and TRDJ1; D unresolved. Here the J gene came from matching the DNA to germline, since TCRdb omits it. Germline V CDR1 and CDR2: TSWWSYY, QGS. The CDR3 contains 17 residues. With 3 bases removed from V and 0 bases from J, the gap between germline ends came to 17 bases.

On this clone: The protein that TCRdb holds for this DNA derives from a much larger clone and differs from the translated DNA at residue 6, which likely indicates a read error; the protein shown here is translated from the DNA. The chain is built from TRDV2 and TRDJ1; 8 nucleotides match TRDD3. Here the J gene came from matching the DNA to germline, since TCRdb omits it. The CDR3 runs to 17 residues. Germline loops: CDR1 GEAIGNYY, CDR2 EKD. V shed 3 bases and J 2 bases; nucleotides not matched to a gene: 13. CDR3 protein: CACDGSGDNKGTDKLIF. In nucleotides, the CDR3 is TGTGCCTGTGACGGGTCGGGGGATAACAAGGGTACCGATAAACTCATCTTT.

This clone occurred many times. A much larger clone lies one base from this, so it may be a read error. The genes are TRDV1 and TRDJ1; 8 bases match TRDD3. The J gene is absent in TCRdb and was assigned here via DNA matching to germline. The CDR3 spans 27 residues. The V gene's germline CDR1 is TSWWSYY and CDR2 QGS. The J segment lost 0 bases and the V segment lost 0 bases, leaving 36 bases of the junction unmatched. As DNA, the CDR3 is TGTGCTCTTGGGGAACTAGTACTTTGTCTCCTAGGCCCCCCAACTGGGGGTCCTACTTTGTACACCGATAAACTCATCTTT. Translated, it gives CALGELVLCLLGPPTGGPTLYTDKLIF.

This clone appeared many times. The protein TCRdb lists belongs to a much larger clone and differs from this DNA's translation at residue 8, which points to a read error; the protein shown is made from the DNA. V and J are TRDV3 and TRDJ1; 7 nucleotides match TRDD3. The J gene is not listed in TCRdb, so it was assigned here from a DNA match to germline. V shed 5 bases, J shed 3 bases, and the junction held 9 bases outside the gene matches. Germline lookup yields CDR1 TVYSNPD and CDR2 GDNSRS (reference sequence). This CDR3 is 13 amino acids long. The CDR3 reads CALLGTSADKLIF. In DNA form, the CDR3 reads TGTGCCCTACTGGGGACCTCCGCCGATAAACTCATCTTT. The whole variable domain, remainder taken from reference TRDV3 and TRDJ1, is CDKVTQSSPDQTVASGSEVVLLCTYDTVYSNPDLFWYRIRPDYSFQFVFYGDNSRSEGADFTQGRFSVKHILTQKAFHLVISPVRTEDSATYYCALLGTSADKLIFGKGTRVTVEP.

Turning to this clone: It is likely a read error: a sequence one base away is far more abundant. Distinct nucleotide sequences in the sample also encode this CDR3. V and J are TRDV1 and TRDJ1; 8 nucleotides agree with TRDD3. The V gene end was trimmed by 7 bases and the J gene end by 11 bases; junction bases not matched to a gene: 36. The CDR3 consists of 21 residues. Looked up from germline, CDR1 is TSWWSYY and CDR2 is QGS. The chain's CDR3 is CALAVETHSNNYDWGFTRLIF. CDR3 nucleotide sequence: TGTGCTCTTGCGGTGGAGACCCATTCCAACAATTACGACTGGGGGTTCACGCGGCTCATCTTT.

Concerning this clone: A far larger clone is only one base removed, so a read error is likely. Other DNA sequences of this sample code for an identical CDR3. This rearrangement joins TRDV1 to TRDJ1, with D possibly TRDD3 on 8 matching bases. Trimming cost V 3 bases and J 2 bases, with 40 bases left between them. Germline V CDR1 and CDR2: TSWWSYY, QGS. The CDR3 consists of 24 residues. CDR3 in amino acids: CALGDRKAFLSSYWGSRGTDKLIF. As DNA, the CDR3 is TGTGCTCTTGGGGATCGCAAGGCCTTCCTTTCCTCATACTGGGGGTCCCGAGGAACCGATAAACTCATCTTT.

Notes on this clone: This likely traces to a read error, being one base from a far larger clone. The J segment was not called; the V segment is TRDV1. The CDR3 spans 17 residues. Per germline, CDR1 TSWWSYY and CDR2 QGS. DNA of the CDR3: TGTGCTCTTGGGGCCCATCGGTCTACTTATGGCTCCGATAAACTCATCTTC. It encodes CALGAHRSTYGSDKLIF.

This clone was recorded at least ten times. Translating this DNA gives a protein that differs at residue 3 from the TCRdb one, which belongs to a much larger clone; a read error is likely, and the protein shown is this translation. This chain connects TRDV1 to TRDJ1; a weak D match, TRDD3 (6 bases). From germline, CDR1 is TSWWSYY and CDR2 QGS. The CDR3 runs 17 residues. The CDR3 loop is CAPGECPYTLRTDKLIF. Written as DNA, the CDR3 is TGTGCTCCTGGGGAATGCCCCTATACCCTGAGGACCGATAAACTCATCTTT.

This clone was seen more than once but under ten times. The amino acid sequence in TCRdb belongs to a much larger clone and departs from this DNA's translation at residue 23, likely a sequencing read error; the sequence shown is translated from the DNA. The V gene corresponds to TRDV1; no J gene was called; the table calls TRDD3, which could not be checked here. The CDR3 is made up of 24 amino acids. Germline lookup yields CDR1 TSWWSYY and CDR2 QGS. CDR3 sequence reads: CALGEPTFFCPNWGIPCYTDKLTF. The CDR3 DNA is TGTGCTCTTGGGGAACCCACCTTTTTCTGTCCTAACTGGGGGATACCCTGCTACACCGATAAACTCACCTTT.

This clone was counted only a few times. A far larger clone is only one base removed, so a read error is likely. Other DNA sequences in the same sample also yield this CDR3. CDR3 DNA sequence: TGTGCCTGTGACACCCTCCCGCCCGGGGGATACGCCGATAAACTCATCTTT. The encoded protein is CACDTLPPGGYADKLIF. This chain connects TRDV2 to TRDJ1; 10 nucleotides align to TRDD3. No J gene is reported in TCRdb; it was inferred here by comparing the DNA with germline. The CDR3 has 17 amino acids. The V gene end was trimmed by 0 bases and the J gene end by 3 bases; junction bases not matched to a gene: 9. The germline CDR1 and CDR2 sequences are GEAIGNYY and EKD.

This clone came up a few times. A read error may explain this, as a much larger clone is one base away. The genes are TRDV1 and TRDJ1; possibly TRDD2 for D (6 bases). The J gene was missing in TCRdb and was found by matching the end of the DNA to germline. CDR3 size: 16 residues. CDR1 and CDR2 from the germline V gene are TSWWSYY and QGS. V lost 4 bases, J lost 2 bases, and 17 bases lay in between. This chain's CDR3 is CALGGLYPSETDKLIF. CDR3 nucleotide sequence: TGTGCTCTTGGGGGATTGTACCCTTCCGAGACCGATAAACTCATCTTT.

V usage is TRDV1 and J usage is TRDJ1, with D possibly TRDD3 on 6 matching bases. Here the J gene came from matching the DNA to germline, since TCRdb omits it. The germline CDR1 and CDR2 sequences are TSWWSYY and QGS. CDR3 size: 25 residues. V lost 4 bases and J 0 bases, leaving 42 bases between the germline ends. CDR3 sequence reads: CALGAQGETKRMRGLPPLYTDKLIF. The CDR3 DNA reads TGTGCTCTTGGGGCCCAAGGAGAGACAAAAAGAATGAGGGGATTACCCCCCCTTTACACCGATAAACTCATCTTT.

This clone has only a few counts. V usage is TRDV1 and J usage is TRDJ1, with no clear D. The J gene is absent in TCRdb and was assigned here via DNA matching to germline. Germline V gene lookup returns CDR1 TSWWSYY and CDR2 QGS. The V end was cut by 6 bases, the J end by 5 bases, with 13 bases between. The CDR3 runs 13 residues. In nucleotides, the CDR3 is TGTGCTCTTGGACACACTCGTGGGGATAAACTCATCTTT. It translates to CALGHTRGDKLIF.

This clone was seen at least ten times. This DNA's translation and the protein TCRdb lists, from a much larger clone, do not match at residue 9, likely due to a read error; the protein shown is translated from the DNA. The J gene is TRDJ1, the V gene TRDV2; D is undetermined. The J gene was not available in TCRdb and was assigned here by matching the DNA to germline segments. This CDR3 contains 14 residues. Germline lookup yields CDR1 GEAIGNYY and CDR2 EKD. Trimming stripped 3 bases from V and 4 bases from J, with 14 bases between. CDR3 in DNA: TGTGCCTGTGACTCCTTACTTAACATCGATAAACTCATCTTT. Encoded protein: CACDSLLNIDKLIF.

Regarding this clone: TCRdb records a much larger clone's protein for this DNA, with a difference at residue 13 that likely arises from a read error; the protein given is the translation of the DNA. The chain is built from TRDV1 and TRDJ1; 9 positions match TRDD3. No J gene is reported in TCRdb; it was inferred here by comparing the DNA with germline. The CDR3 spans 17 residues. Losses at the gene ends were 3 bases for V and 6 bases for J; bases not matched to a gene: 14. Germline V CDR1 and CDR2: TSWWSYY, QGS. The CDR3 nucleotides are TGTGCTCTTGGGGAGCTACGTGCTGGGGGATTAAGACATAAACTCATCTTT. Translated, it gives CALGELRAGGLRHKLIF.

Regarding this clone: TCRdb lists the protein of a much larger clone for this DNA, which differs at residue 14, so this is likely a read error; the protein given here is translated from the DNA itself. The genes are TRDV1 and TRDJ1, with 9 bases lining up with TRDD3. TCRdb does not report a J gene; here it was assigned by matching the DNA to germline references. The germline V gene encodes CDR1 TSWWSYY and CDR2 QGS. Trimming at V came to 1 base and at J to 3 bases, leaving 15 bases not matched to a gene. The CDR3 totals 19 residues. The CDR3 sequence: CALGEPTILGDLPADKLIF. CDR3 DNA sequence: TGTGCTCTTGGGGAACCCACTATTCTGGGGGATCTACCTGCCGATAAACTCATCTTT.

With respect to this clone: The mismatch at residue 8 between this DNA's translation and the TCRdb protein of a much larger clone likely reflects a read error; the protein shown is translated from the DNA. V usage is TRDV1 and J usage is TRDJ1, with 9 bases lining up with TRDD3. Matching the DNA to germline supplied the J gene, which TCRdb does not give. This CDR3 comprises 24 residues. The trim removed 4 bases at V and 0 bases at J, leaving 30 bases unmatched. Germline values: CDR1 TSWWSYY, CDR2 QGS. The CDR3 region is CALGARNAIPEPGDTSGYTDKLIF. The CDR3 DNA is TGTGCTCTTGGGGCCCGAAACGCAATTCCTGAGCCGGGGGATACTAGTGGGTACACCGATAAACTCATCTTT.

In the case of this clone: The TCRdb protein, from a much larger clone, departs from this DNA's translation at residue 13, likely by read error; the protein shown derives from the DNA. The chain couples TRDV1 to TRDJ1; 7 bases fit TRDD3. The J gene comes from matching the DNA to germline here; TCRdb lacks it. CDR1 is TSWWSYY, CDR2 QGS, per germline. CDR3 length: 22 residues. V trimming: 3 bases; J trimming: 2 bases; junction bases outside the gene matches: 27. The chain's CDR3 is CALGDLILQLLLVDTGTDKLIF. The CDR3 DNA reads TGTGCTCTTGGGGACCTTATCCTTCAACTTCTACTGGTGGATACGGGGACCGATAAACTCATCTTT.

In regard to this clone: A read error likely explains why the TCRdb protein, taken from a much larger clone, differs from this DNA's translation at residue 14; the protein shown is translated from the DNA. The CDR3 reads CALGEVGRRTPGRHTDKLIF. CDR3 bases: TGTGCTCTTGGGGAGGTCGGGAGACGGACCCCGGGAAGGCACACCGATAAACTCATCTTT. The chain has TRDV1 and TRDJ1; no definite D call. TCRdb carries no J gene annotation; the J gene was assigned here by matching the DNA with germline. This CDR3 comprises 20 residues. V lost 3 bases, J lost 0 bases, and 26 bases lay in between. CDR1 is TSWWSYY, CDR2 QGS, per germline.

This clone was seen a few times. With only one base between it and a far larger clone, this is likely a read error. The sample has other DNA sequences that encode this CDR3 too. The rearrangement links TRDV1 to TRDJ2, with 7 bases that match TRDD3. This CDR3 region has 22 residues. Germline loops: CDR1 TSWWSYY, CDR2 QGS. V lost 1 base, J lost 0 bases, and 20 bases stayed unmatched. The CDR3 DNA reads TGTGCTCTTGGGGAACCCCATTTCCCTACGACAGGATACGCGGCTTTGACAGCACAACTCTTCTTT. It yields the protein CALGEPHFPTTGYAALTAQLFF.

The table lists this clone with a few counts. The protein given by TCRdb reflects a much larger clone and differs at residue 12 from this DNA's translation, likely from a read error; the protein shown is the DNA's translation. V is TRDV1 and J is TRDJ1, with 9 bases that match TRDD3. Germline-derived CDR1 and CDR2 are TSWWSYY and QGS. Trimming at V came to 9 bases and at J to 2 bases, leaving 28 bases not matched to a gene. The CDR3 length is 21 residues. CDR3 coding DNA: TGTGCTCTGACCCCAAACCCTTACTGTGATTTAATGGGGGATAAGACCGATAAACTCATCTTT. This encodes CALTPNPYCDLMGDKTDKLIF.